This T cell receptor (beta chain) was captured by sequencing in a study of OX40 agonist ivuxolimab in advanced cancers. Background on the study: Males comprised 82.7% of the group, whose mean age was about 60 years (range about 20 to 90).

CDR1 is SGHVS, CDR2 FQNEAQ, per germline. Deletions cut 0 bases from V and 6 bases from J, with 15 bases between. The CDR3 loop spans 17 amino acids. The method was immunoSEQ multiplex PCR; TCRdb's version includes in-frame clones alone and lacks a portion of them. The repertoire holds approximately 61,000 clones, roughly nine tenths seen once, with about 0.38% in the top ten. Study results and limitations: The expanded peripheral T cells' antigen specificity was not determined.

Prior autoimmune disease or systemic immunosuppression barred patients. Peripheral blood came from all dose cohorts at three timepoints. As to this clone: Its cognate antigen is unknown.

This TCR was sampled from an adult with an advanced solid tumor such as melanoma, head and neck, liver or kidney cancer. The source was CD4+ or CD8+ T cells sorted from blood, collected in a trial of the OX40 agonist ivuxolimab. J is TRBJ1-6 and V is TRBV7-8, with D unclear. The chain's CDR3 is CASSLAARAVSNSPLHF. CDR3 bases: TGTGCCAGCAGCTTAGCGGCTAGAGCCGTCAGTAATTCACCCCTCCACTTT.